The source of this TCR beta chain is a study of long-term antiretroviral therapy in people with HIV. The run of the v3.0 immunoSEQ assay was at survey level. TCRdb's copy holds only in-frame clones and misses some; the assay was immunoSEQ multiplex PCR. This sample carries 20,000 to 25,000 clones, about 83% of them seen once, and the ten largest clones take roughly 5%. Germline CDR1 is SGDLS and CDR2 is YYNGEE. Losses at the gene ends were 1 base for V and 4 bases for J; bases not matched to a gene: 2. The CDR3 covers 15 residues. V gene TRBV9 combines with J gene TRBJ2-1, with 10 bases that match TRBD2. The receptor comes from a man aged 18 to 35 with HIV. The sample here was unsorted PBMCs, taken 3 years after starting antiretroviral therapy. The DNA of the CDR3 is TGTGCCAGCAGCGTATCTAGCGGGGGTTACAATGAGCAGTTCTTC. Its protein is CASSVSSGGYNEQFF.